These T cell receptor beta chains were read from a single sample in a study of cytomegalovirus exposure and HLA in healthy donors. Data came from immunoSEQ multiplex PCR; TCRdb stores just in-frame clones and leaves some out. The table includes 110,000 to 150,000 clones, 84% detected once. The source material was PBMCs. These receptors all stem from a young woman in good health and CMV-seronegative. Each CDR3 is given with its conserved first and last residue. The order of the fields is J gene, V gene, clone size, D gene, CDR3 protein, CDR3 DNA. The D gene is left open where the match is weak. Clone size, where shown, is once, few, many, or a class for clones that have expanded.

TRBJ1-5,TRBV19,NA,NA,CASSIGYVEPQHF,TGTGCCAGTAGTATAGGGTACGTAGAGCCCCAGCATTTT
TRBJ2-1,TRBV10-3,NA,NA,CAISSGTGYNEQFF,TGTGCCATCAGTTCCGGGACTGGCTACAATGAGCAGTTCTTC
TRBJ2-6,TRBV19,NA,TRBD1,CASSWTGGSGANVLTF,TGTGCCAGTAGTTGGACAGGGGGCTCTGGGGCCAACGTCCTGACTTTC
TRBJ1-5,TRBV27,NA,TRBD1,CASRPGTGGNQPQHF,TGTGCCAGCAGACCCGGGACAGGGGGCAATCAGCCCCAGCATTTT
TRBJ2-1,TRBV6-5,NA,TRBD1,CASSKGQGWVNEQFF,TGTGCCAGCAGTAAAGGACAGGGGTGGGTCAATGAGCAGTTCTTC
TRBJ2-5,TRBV5-5,NA,NA,CASSLRGEVETQYF,TGTGCCAGCAGCTTGAGAGGGGAGGTGGAGACCCAGTACTTC
TRBJ1-2,TRBV2,few,NA,CASSRVGGNYGYTF,TGTGCCAGCAGTAGAGTCGGCGGTAACTATGGCTACACCTTC
TRBJ1-5,TRBV6-1,NA,NA,CASRGGSNQPQHF,TGTGCCAGCAGGGGGGGAAGCAATCAGCCCCAGCATTTT
TRBJ1-5,TRBV19,NA,NA,CASSPRLYQPQHF,TGTGCCAGTAGTCCCCGTCTCTATCAGCCCCAGCATTTT
TRBJ1-2,TRBV28,NA,TRBD1,CASSLYGQGAWGYTF,TGTGCCAGCAGTTTATACGGTCAGGGGGCATGGGGCTACACCTTC
TRBJ1-2,TRBV6-1,NA,NA,CASSREGNYGYTF,TGTGCCAGCAGCCGGGAGGGTAACTATGGCTACACCTTC
TRBJ1-4,TRBV18,NA,NA,CASSPLRQAHGEKLFF,TGTGCCAGCTCACCACTCCGACAGGCTCATGGGGAAAAACTGTTTTTT
TRBJ1-2,TRBV19,NA,NA,CASSIGRGKGYGYTF,TGTGCCAGTAGTATCGGAAGGGGCAAGGGCTATGGCTACACCTTC
TRBJ1-2,TRBV5-6,NA,NA,CASSLVSRAGYTF,TGTGCCAGCAGCTTGGTAAGCAGGGCCGGCTACACCTTC
TRBJ2-7,TRBV6-6,NA,TRBD1,CASSRGQGAEQYF,TGTGCCAGCAGCCGCGGACAGGGGGCCGAGCAGTACTTC
TRBJ1-5,TRBV27,NA,NA,CASVAQGGQPQHF,TGTGCCAGCGTGGCACAGGGCGGTCAGCCCCAGCATTTT
TRBJ2-5,TRBV27,NA,NA,CASSLQPGDRTQYF,TGTGCCAGCAGTTTGCAGCCAGGGGATCGAACCCAGTACTTC
TRBJ2-2,TRBV7-7,NA,TRBD2,CASSPGLAIGELFF,TGTGCTAGCAGCCCGGGACTAGCAATCGGGGAGCTGTTTTTT
TRBJ1-1,TRBV5-5,NA,TRBD1,CASSPDRGRTGNTEAFF,TGTGCCAGCAGCCCGGACAGGGGGCGGACAGGGAACACTGAAGCTTTCTTT
TRBJ2-5,TRBV5-4,NA,TRBD1,CASSLPTGAGETQYF,TGTGCCAGCAGCTTACCAACAGGGGCCGGCGAGACCCAGTACTTC
TRBJ2-7,TRBV10-3,NA,TRBD1,CAISATGQGEYF,TGTGCCATCAGTGCGACCGGACAGGGGGAGTACTTC
TRBJ2-3,TRBV28,NA,TRBD2,CASSRGGGTDTQYF,TGTGCCAGCAGCCGGGGGGGCGGCACAGATACGCAGTATTTT
TRBJ1-6,TRBV5-1,NA,TRBD1,CASSPTTGGRNSPLHF,TGCGCCAGCAGCCCCACGACAGGGGGGAGAAATTCACCCCTCCACTTT